A single sample gave rise to the 28 T cell receptor beta chains below, sequenced in a study of long-term antiretroviral therapy in people with HIV. Run at survey level, the immunoSEQ assay was version v3.0. The assay was immunoSEQ multiplex PCR, and TCRdb's table has in-frame clones only and misses some. The repertoire includes some 16,000 clones, 90% to 95% of them detected once, and roughly 13% sits in the top ten. The specimen comprised unsorted PBMCs, sampled 0.6 years after starting antiretroviral therapy. These receptors all come from a woman aged 40 to 50 with HIV.

This clone was observed once. V gene TRBV30 combines with J gene TRBJ1-1; 10 bases are a match to TRBD1. V trimming: 4 bases; J trimming: 6 bases; junction bases outside the gene matches: 5. Germline CDR1 reads GTSNPN; CDR2 reads SVGIG (reference sequence). The CDR3 is made up of 13 amino acids. CDR3 in DNA: TGTGCCTGGACGAGAGACAGGGGGCCTGAAGCTTTCTTT. Translated: CAWTRDRGPEAFF.

This sequence joins TRBV10-1 and TRBJ1-4; D is unresolved. The CDR3 loop spans 13 amino acids. V was clipped by 2 bases and J by 8 bases, with 9 bases between them. Germline-derived CDR1 and CDR2 are WNHNN and SYGVQD (reference sequence). The CDR3 region is CASSENRREKLFF. Here the CDR3 DNA reads TGCGCCAGCAGTGAGAATCGGCGAGAAAAACTGTTTTTT.

The rearrangement uses TRBV20-1 and TRBJ1-2; D is uncertain. Per the germline V gene, CDR1 is DFQATT and CDR2 is SNEGSKA (reference sequence). Trimming cost V 3 bases and J 8 bases, with 10 bases left between them. The CDR3 has 11 residues. The CDR3 DNA reads TGCAGTGCTAGTATAATTTACGGCTACACCTTC. This codes for CSASIIYGYTF.

The chain employs TRBV6-5 and TRBJ2-7; tentatively, D is TRBD2 (6 bases). The CDR3 extends over 15 amino acids. The germline V gene encodes CDR1 MNHEY and CDR2 SVGAGI. The ends were cut back, 6 bases at V and 1 base at J, with 16 bases in the middle. CDR3 residues: CASRPTGEPSYEQYF. The CDR3 DNA is TGTGCCAGCAGACCGACGGGAGAACCTTCCTACGAGCAGTACTTC.

The table lists this clone with a count of one. The J gene is TRBJ2-7, the V gene TRBV2; D call uncertain. This CDR3 has 15 amino acids. V lost 3 bases and J 1 base, leaving 13 bases between the germline ends. Germline-derived CDR1 and CDR2 are SNHLY and FYNNEI. The DNA of the CDR3 is TGTGCCAGCAGTGACCAGGTCGTATGGTCCTACGAGCAGTACTTC. Its translation is CASSDQVVWSYEQYF.

The J gene is TRBJ1-2, the V gene TRBV7-2, with D possibly TRBD1 on 5 matching bases. This CDR3 has 14 amino acids. Trimming cost V 1 base and J 7 bases, with 13 bases left between them. Germline V gene sequence: CDR1 SGHTA, CDR2 FQGNSA. The CDR3 here is CASSLGGQGSGYTF. The CDR3 nucleotides read TGTGCCAGCAGCTTAGGGGGCCAGGGTTCTGGCTACACCTTC.

The chain employs TRBV6-5 and TRBJ2-7; D is unclear. CDR1 is MNHEY, CDR2 SVGAGI, per germline. The CDR3 runs 14 residues. Trimming shortened V by 6 bases and J by 6 bases, and 18 bases separated the two germline ends. CDR3 coding DNA: TGTGCCAGCAGCTCGACCGGGCCGCCAGCCGAGCAGTACTTC. Translating gives CASSSTGPPAEQYF.

This rearrangement joins TRBV27 to TRBJ1-1, with D hard to call. The CDR3 has 12 amino acids. CDR1 MNHEY and CDR2 SMNVEV come from the germline V gene (reference sequence). V lost 4 bases, J lost 5 bases, and 8 bases lay in between. CDR3 sequence: CASSSVGTEAFF. Written as DNA, the CDR3 is TGTGCCAGCAGTTCGGTGGGGACTGAAGCTTTCTTT.

This chain joins TRBV30 and TRBJ2-7, with D tentatively TRBD2 (5 bases). Germline lookup yields CDR1 GTSNPN and CDR2 SVGIG (reference sequence). CDR3 length: 11 amino acids. V lost 3 bases to trimming and J lost 5 bases, with 8 bases between them. This CDR3 is CAWRRVDEQYF. The CDR3 nucleotides are TGTGCCTGGAGGAGGGTTGACGAGCAGTACTTC.

The rearrangement joins TRBV5-1 to TRBJ2-2; 10 bases fit TRBD1. The V gene's germline CDR1 is SGHRS and CDR2 YFSETQ. This CDR3 has 22 amino acids. V was pared by 5 bases and J by 3 bases, with 25 bases of the junction left unmatched. CDR3 in amino acids: CASSPARGDRGPFSLYTGELFF. CDR3 DNA: TGCGCCAGCAGTCCCGCCAGGGGGGACAGGGGACCCTTTAGCCTTTACACCGGGGAGCTGTTTTTT. The full variable domain, completed using reference TRBV5-1 and TRBJ2-2, is KAGVTQTPRYLIKTRGQQVTLSCSPISGHRSVSWYQQTPGQGLQFLFEYFSETQRNKGNFPGRFSGRQFSNSRSEMNVSTLELGDSALYLCASSPARGDRGPFSLYTGELFFGEGSRLTVL.

V gene TRBV30 combines with J gene TRBJ2-2, with 11 bases that match TRBD2. V was pared by 0 bases and J by 7 bases, with 7 bases of the junction left unmatched. The CDR3 length is 16 residues. Germline assignment: CDR1 GTSNPN and CDR2 SVGIG (reference sequence). The CDR3 sequence is CAWSVYSGGANGELFF. DNA of the CDR3: TGTGCCTGGAGTGTATATAGCGGGGGGGCGAACGGGGAGCTGTTTTTT. Full variable domain (rest looked up from reference TRBV30 and TRBJ2-2): SQTIHQWPATLVQPVGSPLSLECTVEGTSNPNLYWYRQAAGRGLQLLFYSVGIGQISSEVPQNLSASRPQDRQFILSSKKLLLSDSGFYLCAWSVYSGGANGELFFGEGSRLTVL.

The V gene is TRBV14, the J gene TRBJ2-3; D is undetermined. V gave up 5 bases and J gave up 0 bases, with 3 bases separating them. The germline V gene has CDR1 SGHDN and CDR2 FVKESK. This CDR3 region has 12 residues. The CDR3 DNA reads TGTGCCAGCAGCTCGAGCACAGATACGCAGTATTTT. Translated, it gives CASSSSTDTQYF. The entire variable domain, with the rest obtained from reference TRBV14 and TRBJ2-3, is as follows: EAGVTQFPSHSVIEKGQTVTLRCDPISGHDNLYWYRRVMGKEIKFLLHFVKESKQDESGMPNNRFLAERTGGTYSTLKVQPAELEDSGVYFCASSSSTDTQYFGPGTRLTVL.

The J gene is TRBJ2-5, the V gene TRBV6-1; 8 bases align to TRBD2. V trimming: 2 bases; J trimming: 5 bases; junction bases outside the gene matches: 7. The CDR3 extends over 15 amino acids. Germline V gene data show CDR1 as MNHNS and CDR2 as SASEGT. CDR3 in amino acids: CASSEIWLAGETQYF. CDR3 sequence (DNA): TGTGCCAGCAGTGAAATTTGGCTAGCGGGTGAGACCCAGTACTTC.

CDR3 sequence (DNA): TGTGCCAGCAGCCCGACAAAAAACACTGAAGCTTTCTTT. The encoded protein is CASSPTKNTEAFF. The rearrangement uses TRBV14 and TRBJ1-1; D call uncertain. The CDR3 runs to 13 residues. Trimming took 4 bases from V and 2 from J, leaving 8 bases between them. Looked up from germline, CDR1 is SGHDN and CDR2 is FVKESK. The full variable domain, in which reference TRBV14 and TRBJ1-1 provide the parts outside the CDR3, is EAGVTQFPSHSVIEKGQTVTLRCDPISGHDNLYWYRRVMGKEIKFLLHFVKESKQDESGMPNNRFLAERTGGTYSTLKVQPAELEDSGVYFCASSPTKNTEAFFGQGTRLTVV.

This chain connects TRBV5-1 to TRBJ1-5; D is possibly TRBD1 (6 bases). The germline gives CDR1 SGHRS, CDR2 YFSETQ. V was clipped by 4 bases and J by 0 bases, with 11 bases between them. The CDR3 is made up of 15 amino acids. CDR3 loop: CASSRSGDSNQPQHF. The CDR3 DNA reads as TGCGCCAGCAGCAGATCAGGGGATAGCAATCAGCCCCAGCATTTT.

The rearrangement uses TRBV30 and TRBJ1-1, with D possibly TRBD1 on 5 matching bases. Trimming pared 0 bases from V and 1 base from J, leaving 9 bases between. The CDR3 runs to 14 residues. The V gene's germline CDR1 is GTSNPN and CDR2 SVGIG (reference sequence). The CDR3 DNA is TGTGCCTGGAGTGTACGGGGCTGGAACACTGAAGCTTTCTTT. Translation gives CAWSVRGWNTEAFF.

The chain carries TRBV7-2 and TRBJ2-7; D perhaps matches TRBD2 (6 bases). The germline gives CDR1 SGHTA, CDR2 FQGNSA. CDR3 length: 14 residues. V dropped 4 bases and J dropped 6 bases, with 16 bases sitting between them. This CDR3 is CASSSPGARAEQYF. As DNA, the CDR3 is TGTGCCAGCAGCTCACCGGGAGCCAGGGCCGAGCAGTACTTC. The whole variable domain, filled in from reference TRBV7-2 and TRBJ2-7, reads GAGVSQSPSNKVTEKGKDVELRCDPISGHTALYWYRQSLGQGLEFLIYFQGNSAPDKSGLPSDRFSAERTGGSVSTLTIQRTQQEDSAVYLCASSSPGARAEQYFGPGTRLTVT.

V gene TRBV2 combines with J gene TRBJ2-7, with D possibly being TRBD1 or TRBD2 (5 bases each). Trimming stripped 5 bases from V and 2 bases from J, with 13 bases between. CDR3 length: 14 amino acids. Germline V lookup: CDR1 SNHLY, CDR2 FYNNEI. CDR3: CASSRDGGTYEQYF. The CDR3, as DNA: TGTGCCAGCAGTCGGGACGGAGGAACCTACGAGCAGTACTTC.

The chain carries TRBV6-4 and TRBJ2-3; 8 bases fit TRBD2. Losses at the gene ends were 6 bases for V and 4 bases for J; bases not matched to a gene: 9. The V gene's germline CDR1 is MRHNA and CDR2 SNTAGT. The CDR3 contains 15 residues. Written as DNA, the CDR3 is TGTGCCAGCAGCGCCGACCGGGGGGGAGCAGATACGCAGTATTTT. This translates into CASSADRGGADTQYF.

The chain is built from TRBV6-6 and TRBJ2-2, with D unresolved. This CDR3 spans 16 amino acids. Germline loops: CDR1 MNHNY, CDR2 SVGAGI (reference sequence). The V and J ends lost 6 bases and 2 bases respectively, with 16 bases between them. DNA for the CDR3: TGTGCCAGCAGCCAACCTAGAGGAGCCAACACCGGGGAGCTGTTTTTT. Its translation is CASSQPRGANTGELFF.

The J gene is TRBJ1-5, the V gene TRBV27, with a tentative D call TRBD1 (5 bases). V dropped 5 bases and J dropped 4 bases, with 15 bases sitting between them. This CDR3 region has 15 residues. Germline V CDR1 and CDR2: MNHEY, SMNVEV (reference sequence). Written as DNA, the CDR3 is TGTGCCAGCAGTCCGTCGACAGTGGCAAATCAGCCCCAGCATTTT. It specifies CASSPSTVANQPQHF.

The gene calls are TRBV5-1 and TRBJ1-6, with 8 bases matching TRBD1. Per germline, CDR1 SGHRS and CDR2 YFSETQ. The CDR3 runs to 16 residues. V was pared by 4 bases and J by 1 base, with 4 bases of the junction left unmatched. The CDR3 bases are TGCGCCAGCAGCGGCCAGGGGGCTTCCTATAATTCACCCCTCCACTTT. This encodes CASSGQGASYNSPLHF. Combining the CDR3 with reference TRBV5-1 and TRBJ1-6 gives the whole variable domain KAGVTQTPRYLIKTRGQQVTLSCSPISGHRSVSWYQQTPGQGLQFLFEYFSETQRNKGNFPGRFSGRQFSNSRSEMNVSTLELGDSALYLCASSGQGASYNSPLHFGNGTRLTVT.

The rearrangement joins TRBV2 to TRBJ1-3, with TRBD1 identical over 7 bases. CDR3 length: 16 amino acids. J gave up 0 bases and V 5 bases, and 7 bases lay outside the gene matches. Germline V gives CDR1 SNHLY, CDR2 FYNNEI. The CDR3 loop is CASSPRTGSSGNTIYF. DNA for the CDR3: TGTGCCAGCAGTCCAAGGACAGGCAGCTCTGGAAACACCATATATTTT.

The CDR3 spells CATRQGAFMNTEAFF. As DNA, the CDR3 is TGTGCCACAAGACAGGGAGCTTTCATGAACACTGAAGCTTTCTTT. The chain links TRBV19 to TRBJ1-1, with 7 bases fitting TRBD1. J gave up 0 bases and V 10 bases, and 11 bases lay outside the gene matches. Germline CDR1 is LNHDA and CDR2 is SQIVND (reference sequence). The CDR3 runs 15 residues. Full variable domain (missing parts from reference TRBV19 and TRBJ1-1): DGGITQSPKYLFRKEGQNVTLSCEQNLNHDAMYWYRQDPGQGLRLIYYSQIVNDFQKGDIAEGYSVSREKKESFPLTVTSAQKNPTAFYLCATRQGAFMNTEAFFGQGTRLTVV.

The rearrangement uses TRBV2 and TRBJ1-2; D gene unclear. CDR1 is SNHLY, CDR2 FYNNEI, per germline. V lost 4 bases and J 2 bases, leaving 2 bases between the germline ends. CDR3 size: 11 residues. The DNA of the CDR3 is TGTGCCAGCAGTGGAAACTATGGCTACACCTTC. Translated, it gives CASSGNYGYTF.

The V and J genes are TRBV25-1 and TRBJ1-1, with D possibly being TRBD1 (5 bases). Trimming cost V 8 bases and J 0 bases, with 16 bases left between them. Looked up from germline, CDR1 is MGHDK and CDR2 is SYGVNS. The CDR3 spans 15 residues. The CDR3 coding sequence is TGTGCCAGCGCGCGTGGTAGGGGTCTGAACACTGAAGCTTTCTTT. Protein sequence: CASARGRGLNTEAFF.

V and J are TRBV10-2 and TRBJ2-1, with D perhaps TRBD1 (5 bases). Germline lookup yields CDR1 WSHSY and CDR2 SAAADI. V was shortened by 4 bases and J by 0 bases, with 10 bases between the two germline ends. This CDR3 is 15 amino acids long. This CDR3 reads CASSGRQSSYNEQFF. CDR3 sequence (DNA): TGCGCCAGCAGTGGGAGACAGAGCTCCTACAATGAGCAGTTCTTC.

The chain joins TRBV4-3 to TRBJ2-3; D is perhaps TRBD2 (7 bases). Between the trimmed V and J ends, which lost 1 base and 5 bases, there was a span of 19 bases. Germline-derived CDR1 and CDR2 are LGHNA and YSLEER. CDR3 size: 17 residues. CDR3 amino acids: CASSQAGGGAPGDTQYF. The CDR3 DNA reads TGCGCCAGCAGCCAAGCTGGAGGGGGGGCCCCCGGAGATACGCAGTATTTT.